The 26 T cell receptor beta chains given below trace back to one sample, sequenced in a study of blood T cells in healthy people across ages. Through a sample-barcoded 5' primer and a J-beta primer mix, a second PCR was run for roughly 7 to 12 cycles. MiXCR was run by TCRdb on the 5' RACE reads, yielding one entry per CDR3 protein. The profile covers 600,000 to 850,000 distinct CDR3 sequences, with roughly two fifths appearing a single time and approximately 22% taken by the ten largest. The specimen sequenced was blood. Receptors were obtained from a woman between 55 and 75 years old in good health.

The chain joins TRBV5-1 to TRBJ2-1, with 11 bases identical to TRBD2. The CDR3 runs to 16 residues. V lost 4 bases and J lost 2; bases outside the gene matches: 5. Germline CDR1 and CDR2: SGHRS and YFSETQ. CDR3 amino acids: CASSPISGRAYNEQFF. The DNA for the CDR3 is TGCGCCAGCAGCCCGATTAGCGGGAGGGCCTACAATGAGCAGTTCTTC.

This chain joins TRBV29-1 and TRBJ2-2; the D is unclear. Between the trimmed V and J ends, which lost 5 bases and 5 bases, there was a span of 9 bases. From germline, CDR1 is SQVTM and CDR2 ANQGSEA. CDR3 size: 12 residues. The CDR3 DNA is TGCAGCGTTTTCAGGAGAACCGGGGAGCTGTTTTTT. It translates to CSVFRRTGELFF.

The chain links TRBV5-6 to TRBJ2-1; the D gene could be TRBD1 or TRBD2 (5 bases each). There are 17 residues in the CDR3. In germline, CDR1 is SGHDT, CDR2 YYEEEE. V lost 2 bases and J lost 6, with 21 bases in between. The CDR3 DNA reads as TGTGCCAGCAGCTTCAGCCTGGGGGTAGGAATGGGCAATGAGCAGTTCTTC. Protein product: CASSFSLGVGMGNEQFF.

The chain recombines TRBV7-2 with TRBJ2-3; possible D gene TRBD1, 6 bases. This CDR3 is built from 15 residues. Germline V gene lookup returns CDR1 SGHTA and CDR2 FQGNSA. V gave up 5 bases and J gave up 0 bases, with 12 bases separating them. The CDR3 spells CASSPGHFSTDTQYF. The DNA for the CDR3 is TGTGCCAGCAGCCCGGGACACTTTAGCACAGATACGCAGTATTTT.

This rearrangement joins TRBV6-2 or TRBV6-3 to TRBJ2-5; D ambiguous. The CDR3 has 12 amino acids. The germline V gene encodes CDR1 MNHEY and CDR2 SVGEGT. Trimming took 3 bases from V and 5 from J, leaving 7 bases between them. The CDR3 DNA reads as TGTGCCAGCAGTTATGGGTCGGAGACCCAGTACTTC. Its protein product is CASSYGSETQYF.

A few counts support this clonotype. The V gene is TRBV6-2 or TRBV6-3, the J gene TRBJ1-6; D gene uncertain. V dropped 6 bases and J dropped 10 bases, with 16 bases sitting between them. CDR1 is MNHEY, CDR2 SVGEGT, per germline. The CDR3 has 14 amino acids. The CDR3 is CASSLVELGSPLHF. CDR3 in DNA: TGTGCCAGCAGCTTGGTCGAACTCGGGTCACCCCTCCACTTT.

The rearrangement links TRBV6-4 to TRBJ2-7; TRBD1 aligns across 9 bases. Germline CDR1 MRHNA, CDR2 SNTAGT. Trimming removed 0 bases from V and 7 bases from J; junction bases left unmatched: 19. This CDR3 is 19 amino acids long. The CDR3 protein is CASSDSIGQGWGFYVEQYF. The CDR3 coding sequence is TGTGCCAGCAGTGACTCTATAGGACAGGGGTGGGGATTCTACGTGGAGCAGTACTTC.

The CDR3 loop reads CASRLFSVSNTGELFF. DNA for the CDR3: TGTGCCAGCAGACTTTTCTCGGTCTCGAACACCGGGGAGCTGTTTTTT. This chain links TRBV6-2 or TRBV6-3 with TRBJ2-2; D is unresolved. This CDR3 is built from 16 residues. V was pared by 6 bases and J by 0 bases, with 14 bases between. Germline CDR1 MNHEY, CDR2 SVGEGT.

The J gene is TRBJ2-6, the V gene TRBV29-1; D is possibly TRBD1 or TRBD2 (5 bases each). The CDR3 runs 15 residues. Germline values: CDR1 SQVTM, CDR2 ANQGSEA. V was trimmed by 3 bases and J by 2 bases, leaving 11 bases between them. Here the CDR3 DNA reads TGCAGCGTTGATGGGGGATCGACTGGGGCCAACGTCCTGACTTTC. It translates to CSVDGGSTGANVLTF.

The chain recombines TRBV28 with TRBJ2-4; 7 bases align to TRBD1. The trim removed 2 bases at V and 13 bases at J, leaving 2 bases unmatched. The V gene's germline CDR1 is MDHEN and CDR2 SYDVKM. The CDR3 runs to 11 residues. The CDR3 nucleotides read TGTGCCAGCAGTTTAAGGGGGCCCCAGTACTTC. As protein: CASSLRGPQYF. The full variable domain, in which reference TRBV28 and TRBJ2-4 provide the parts outside the CDR3, is DVKVTQSSRYLVKRTGEKVFLECVQDMDHENMFWYRQDPGLGLRLIYFSYDVKMKEKGDIPEGYSVSREKKERFSLILESASTNQTSMYLCASSLRGPQYFGAGTRLSVL.

This clonotype has just a few counts. The J gene is TRBJ1-4, the V gene TRBV20-1, with D tentatively TRBD1 (6 bases). The germline V gene encodes CDR1 DFQATT and CDR2 SNEGSKA (reference sequence). The V end was cut by 4 bases, the J end by 6 bases, with 18 bases between. The CDR3 has 15 amino acids. Here the CDR3 reads CSAKNAQGFYEKLFF. Here the CDR3 DNA reads TGCAGTGCTAAAAACGCTCAGGGGTTCTATGAAAAACTGTTTTTT.

The genes are TRBV11-1 and TRBJ2-1; TRBD2 is a possible D gene (7 bases). CDR1 SGHAT and CDR2 FQDESV come from the germline V gene (reference sequence). The V end lost 3 bases, the J end lost 4 bases, and 13 bases lay between the germline ends. This CDR3 comprises 15 residues. CDR3 region: CASSFKGGEYNEQFF. The CDR3 DNA is TGTGCCAGCAGCTTTAAAGGGGGGGAGTACAATGAGCAGTTCTTC.

This clonotype was detected only a few times. V and J are TRBV9 and TRBJ2-4, with 8 bases identical to TRBD1. The germline V gene has CDR1 SGDLS and CDR2 YYNGEE. The CDR3 contains 14 residues. Unmatched junction bases numbered 12, after V lost 2 bases and J lost 14 bases. The chain's CDR3 is CASSVPTQGTGKYF. CDR3 sequence (DNA): TGTGCCAGCAGCGTTCCAACCCAAGGGACAGGAAAGTACTTC.

As regards this clonotype: It may be a read error: a sequence one base away is much more abundant. J is TRBJ2-7 and V is TRBV4-2; D not certain. The CDR3 is 14 amino acids. Per germline, CDR1 LGHNA and CDR2 YNFKEQ. The V gene lost 0 bases and the J gene lost 10 bases, with 16 bases spanning the gap. For the CDR3, the DNA is TGTGCCAGCAGCCAAGAGCTGGTAGGAGAGGCCCAGTACTTC. It codes for CASSQELVGEAQYF.

This clonotype appeared many times. The CDR3 here is CASSQQGAQNYGYTF. The CDR3 bases are TGTGCCAGCAGCCAGCAGGGGGCACAGAACTATGGCTACACCTTC. The chain is built from TRBV3-1 and TRBJ1-2; 8 bases line up with TRBD1. V shed 3 bases, J shed 2 bases, and the junction held 5 bases outside the gene matches. The length of the CDR3 is 15 residues. CDR1 LGHDT and CDR2 YNNKEL come from the germline V gene (reference sequence).

The CDR3 here is CASSMTGEFEKLFF. Here the CDR3 DNA reads TGTGCCAGCAGTATGACAGGGGAATTTGAAAAACTGTTTTTT. J is TRBJ1-4 and V is TRBV6-6; 8 nucleotides agree with TRBD1. Per the germline V gene, CDR1 is MNHNY and CDR2 is SVGAGI (reference sequence). V lost 5 bases, J lost 7 bases, and 6 bases stayed unmatched. The CDR3 consists of 14 residues.

Many counts were recorded for this clonotype. The chain carries TRBV4-3 and TRBJ2-7; perhaps D is TRBD1 or TRBD2 (5 bases each). The CDR3 spans 13 residues. Between the trimmed V and J ends, which lost 4 bases and 10 bases, there was a span of 17 bases. Germline-derived CDR1 and CDR2 are LGHNA and YSLEER. DNA for the CDR3: TGCGCCAGCAGCCTCGCGAGGGGCGGAGTTCAGTACTTC. Its protein product is CASSLARGGVQYF.

This chain links TRBV6-2 or TRBV6-3 with TRBJ1-4; TRBD1 matches at 10 bases. CDR1 MNHEY and CDR2 SVGEGT come from the germline V gene. CDR3 length: 14 residues. V shed 6 bases and J 6 bases; nucleotides not matched to a gene: 4. The CDR3 bases are TGTGCCAGCAGGACCGGGACAGGGGATGAAAAACTGTTTTTT. Its protein is CASRTGTGDEKLFF.

The chain employs TRBV20-1 and TRBJ2-3; the D is unclear. The germline V gene encodes CDR1 DFQATT and CDR2 SNEGSKA (reference sequence). Trimming removed 7 bases from V and 3 bases from J, with 8 bases in between. The CDR3 has 11 amino acids. The CDR3 DNA reads TGCAGTGTTCTCCTGACAGATACGCAGTATTTT. Encoded protein: CSVLLTDTQYF.

This clonotype was picked up a small number of times. The chain recombines TRBV20-1 with TRBJ1-2; no reliable D call. CDR3 size: 15 residues. Germline assignment: CDR1 DFQATT and CDR2 SNEGSKA (reference sequence). Trimming took off 5 bases at V and 4 bases at J, with 20 bases between the two ends. CDR3: CSAPPQNTAAYGYTF. DNA for the CDR3: TGCAGTGCTCCCCCTCAGAATACCGCTGCCTATGGCTACACCTTC.

This clonotype showed up just a few times. This chain uses TRBV7-9 with TRBJ2-3; 8 bases are shared with TRBD2. Germline assignment: CDR1 SEHNR and CDR2 FQNEAQ (reference sequence). This CDR3 spans 15 amino acids. V lost 5 bases, J lost 0 bases, and 4 bases stayed unmatched. This CDR3 is CASSRSGTSTDTQYF. In nucleotides, the CDR3 is TGTGCCAGCAGCCGTAGCGGGACTAGCACAGATACGCAGTATTTT.

The chain joins TRBV2 to TRBJ2-7; tentatively, D is TRBD1 or TRBD2 (5 bases each). The CDR3 sequence is 13 residues long. The germline gives CDR1 SNHLY, CDR2 FYNNEI. Trimming left V 10 bases short and J 5 bases short, with 18 bases between. DNA for the CDR3: TGTGCCACGTCCGGGACGGTGGATAACGAGCAGTACTTC. Protein sequence: CATSGTVDNEQYF.

This chain links TRBV6-5 with TRBJ2-2; no firm D call. V lost 1 base to trimming and J lost 6 bases, with 3 bases between them. CDR3 size: 12 residues. Germline V CDR1 and CDR2: MNHEY, SVGAGI. The CDR3 protein is CASSYYAGELFF. CDR3 coding DNA: TGTGCCAGCAGTTACTACGCCGGGGAGCTGTTTTTT.

The chain uses TRBV3-1 and TRBJ2-7; 7 bases are a match to TRBD1. In germline, CDR1 is LGHDT, CDR2 YNNKEL (reference sequence). This CDR3 is built from 13 residues. CDR3 loop: CTGSHRGSYEQYF. The CDR3 DNA is TGTACCGGCAGCCACAGGGGTTCCTACGAGCAGTACTTC.

CDR3 nucleotides: TGCAGCGTTGAAGGGGTCAGCTACAACACCGGGGAGCTGTTTTTT. This codes for CSVEGVSYNTGELFF. The genes are TRBV29-1 and TRBJ2-2; no clear D. The V end was cut by 1 base, the J end by 2 bases, with 11 bases between. Germline values: CDR1 SQVTM, CDR2 ANQGSEA. CDR3 length: 15 residues.

This chain links TRBV12-5 with TRBJ2-6; 8 bases are shared with TRBD2. Looked up from germline, CDR1 is LGHNT and CDR2 is FRNRAP. The CDR3 contains 14 residues. The CDR3 loop reads CTLERESGANVLTF. The CDR3 nucleotides read TGTACCCTGGAGCGGGAGTCTGGGGCCAACGTCCTGACTTTC.